These 9 T cell receptor beta chains originate from one sample sequenced in a study of regulatory T cells in long-lasting Graves disease. CDR3 regions were amplified by Arm-PCR using iRepertoire HTBI primers to build TCR beta libraries. MiXCR, run by TCRdb on the multiplex PCR reads, gives a single entry per CDR3 protein. The table lists around 500,000 distinct CDR3 sequences, 15% to 20% of them singletons, with around a quarter in the top ten. The time point was: newly diagnosed GD, antithyroid drugs for less than 3 months. TCR sequences were obtained from RNA taken from PBMCs. The data were also submitted as part of a second study, on T cells in Graves' hyperthyroidism and ophthalmopathy.

The sequenced sample was peripheral blood mononuclear cells (PBMCs), obtained at new diagnosis, from a patient treated with antithyroid drugs. These receptors originate from a middle-aged woman with Graves disease.

V gene TRBV29-1 combines with J gene TRBJ1-1; tentatively, D is TRBD1 (6 bases). The V gene's germline CDR1 is SQVTM and CDR2 ANQGSEA. V gave up 8 bases and J gave up 7 bases, with 14 bases separating them. The CDR3 consists of 11 residues. The CDR3 here is CSWRGGHEAFF. CDR3 in DNA: TGCAGCTGGAGAGGGGGGCATGAAGCTTTCTTT.

The CDR3 is CASSLEPGQPQHF. The CDR3 DNA is TGTGCCAGCAGCTTAGAGCCAGGTCAGCCCCAGCATTTT. This chain joins TRBV7-2 and TRBJ1-5; D unresolved. Trimming left V 1 base short and J 6 bases short, with 7 bases between. CDR1 and CDR2 from the germline V gene are SGHTA and FQGNSA. This CDR3 contains 13 residues.

This clonotype was seen a few times. The junction shows a germline mismatch at one end, possibly a read error. V is TRBV28 and J is TRBJ2-7, with 7 bases matching TRBD1. The length of the CDR3 is 15 residues. Germline lookup yields CDR1 MDHEN and CDR2 SYDVKM. The CDR3 DNA follows: TGCGCCAGCAGCCTTCGGGACAGCGGCCCCTACGAGCAGTACTTC. This codes for CASSLRDSGPYEQYF.

Ten or more counts support this clonotype. The chain links TRBV10-3 to TRBJ1-1; no clear D gene. The CDR3 covers 13 residues. From germline, CDR1 is ENHRY and CDR2 SYGVKD. V dropped 6 bases and J dropped 0 bases, with 8 bases sitting between them. CDR3 residues: CAIRHDLNTEAFF. The CDR3, as DNA: TGTGCCATCAGACACGACCTGAACACTGAAGCTTTCTTT.

The chain recombines TRBV18 with TRBJ2-1; TRBD2 matches at 15 bases. CDR1 and CDR2 from the germline V gene are KGHSH and LQKENI. This CDR3 region has 15 residues. J gave up 12 bases and V 3 bases, and 6 bases lay outside the gene matches. The CDR3 nucleotides are TGTGCCAGCTCACCGGGACTAGCGGGGGGCTTGTGGCAGTTCTTC. Protein: CASSPGLAGGLWQFF.

This clonotype was recorded many times. The chain employs TRBV10-3 and TRBJ2-7; 7 bases map to TRBD1. The germline V gene encodes CDR1 ENHRY and CDR2 SYGVKD. Unmatched junction bases numbered 13, after V lost 10 bases and J lost 7 bases. The CDR3 extends over 13 amino acids. CDR3 in amino acids: CATSTDRVVEQYF. CDR3 bases: TGTGCCACCTCAACCGACAGGGTCGTGGAGCAGTACTTC.

Ten or more counts support this clonotype. The chain uses TRBV2 and TRBJ2-4; 10 nucleotides match TRBD1. The CDR3 has 13 amino acids. J was trimmed by 7 bases and V by 8 bases; bases with no gene match: 5. Germline CDR1 is SNHLY and CDR2 is FYNNEI. CDR3 sequence (DNA): TGTGCCAGCCTGGGACAGGGGAAGAACATTCAGTACTTC. Translated, it gives CASLGQGKNIQYF.

This clonotype was observed at least ten times. This chain uses TRBV7-9 with TRBJ2-2; no clear D gene. Germline assignment: CDR1 SEHNR and CDR2 FQNEAQ (reference sequence). V was trimmed by 5 bases and J by 0 bases, leaving 10 bases between them. The CDR3 consists of 15 residues. Here the CDR3 reads CASSRLAANTGELFF. The CDR3 nucleotides read TGTGCCAGCAGCCGCCTGGCTGCGAACACCGGGGAGCTGTTTTTT.

This clonotype was counted between two and nine times. V is TRBV5-1 and J is TRBJ2-5; D may be TRBD2 (5 bases). Trimming took 4 bases from V and 0 from J, leaving 13 bases between them. The CDR3 spans 15 residues. The germline CDR1 and CDR2 sequences are SGHRS and YFSETQ. The CDR3 sequence is CASSPGLSDQETQYF. The CDR3 region has the DNA TGCGCCAGCAGCCCCGGACTGTCAGACCAAGAGACCCAGTACTTC.